This TCR beta chain was retrieved from a study of blood T cell repertoires in COVID-19. Study context: COVID-19 samples from acute and convalescent phases originated in the United States, Italy and Spain. PBMCs, B-cell-depleted T cells, or T cells were the source of the cDNA or gDNA that made up the material.

The CDR3 totals 15 residues. In germline, CDR1 is SEHNR, CDR2 FQNEAQ (reference sequence). The V gene end was trimmed by 5 bases and the J gene end by 1 base; junction bases not matched to a gene: 7. Methods used by the authors: Estimated nucleated cell counts came from reference gene primer amplification. Libraries were prepared by immunoSEQ multiplex PCR; TCRdb keeps only in-frame clonotypes and omits some of them. The V and J calls and clone size were taken over from that table, and D and trimming were inferred from the DNA. The sample lists 350,000 to 450,000 clones; 85% were seen once. This receptor was obtained from a young woman with acute or convalescent COVID-19. The sample comprised peripheral blood. This sequence joins TRBV7-9 and TRBJ1-1; 7 nucleotides line up with TRBD1. The CDR3 DNA sequence: TGTGCCAGCAGCGGAACAGGGGTGGCGAACACTGAAGCTTTCTTT. This translates into CASSGTGVANTEAFF. Filled out from reference TRBV7-9 and TRBJ1-1, the complete variable domain reads DTGVSQNPRHKITKRGQNVTFRCDPISEHNRLYWYRQTLGQGPEFLTYFQNEAQLEKSRLLSDRFSAERPKGSFSTLEIQRTEQGDSAMYLCASSGTGVANTEAFFGQGTRLTVV.